This T cell receptor (beta chain) was captured in a study of blood T cell repertoires in COVID-19. Study-wide context: Specimens from acute and convalescent COVID-19 originated in the United States, Italy and Spain. T cells, B-cell-depleted T cells, or PBMCs supplied cDNA or gDNA.

This CDR3 contains 14 residues. V gave up 4 bases and J gave up 1 base, with 12 bases separating them. Germline CDR1 is SGHRS and CDR2 is YFSETQ. Methods used by the authors: Counts of nucleated cells, estimated from reference gene primer amplification, were obtained. The method was immunoSEQ multiplex PCR; TCRdb's version includes in-frame clones alone and lacks a portion of them. The DNA gave D and trimming, while V, J and clone size come from that table. The sample yields tens of thousands of clones, roughly 78% seen once. The chain employs TRBV5-1 and TRBJ2-7, with D perhaps TRBD1 (6 bases). The source is a human donor in a cohort sampled during active COVID-19. Sequenced material: peripheral blood. The CDR3 DNA follows: TGCGCCAGCAGCATCTTGACAGGTTCCTACGAGCAGTACTTC. Translating gives CASSILTGSYEQYF.